This T cell receptor beta chain came from a study of spatial heterogeneity in lung cancer. The V gene lost 1 base and the J gene lost 6 bases, with 7 bases spanning the gap. Germline lookup yields CDR1 LGHNA and CDR2 YNFKEQ. This CDR3 has 13 amino acids. Time point reported: sample taken at primary tumor resection. Sequencing of whole RNA from tumor, nontumor lung or frozen PBMC involved no sorting. A total of about 73 untreated early-stage non-small cell lung cancer patients served as donors. TCRdb reprocessed the 5' RACE reads via MiXCR and lists one record per CDR3 protein. The sample has around 87,000 distinct CDR3 sequences, 12% seen once.

The V call is TRBV4-2, the J call TRBJ1-3; unclear D gene. The TCR originated in a male donor with early-stage non-small cell lung cancer. The sample consisted of PBMCs, taken at surgery. The CDR3, as DNA: TGTGCCAGCAGCCAAGTAGCCGCAAACACCATATATTTT. Translating it yields CASSQVAANTIYF.